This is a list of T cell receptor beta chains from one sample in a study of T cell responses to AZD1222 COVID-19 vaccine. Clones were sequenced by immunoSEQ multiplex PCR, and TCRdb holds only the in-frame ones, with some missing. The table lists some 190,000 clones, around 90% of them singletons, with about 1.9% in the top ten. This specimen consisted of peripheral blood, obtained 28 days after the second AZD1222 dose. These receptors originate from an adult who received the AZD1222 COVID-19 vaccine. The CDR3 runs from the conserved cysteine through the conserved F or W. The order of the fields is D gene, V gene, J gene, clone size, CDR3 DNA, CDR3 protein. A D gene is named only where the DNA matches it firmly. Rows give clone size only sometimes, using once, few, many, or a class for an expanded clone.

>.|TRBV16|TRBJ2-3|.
TGTGCCAGCAGCCAATCGGGATTCCAGATCGACTGGTATTTT
CASSQSGFQIDWYF
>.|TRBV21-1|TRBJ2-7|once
TGTGCCAGCAGCAAGGGCAGGTGGACCTACGAGCAGTACTTC
CASSKGRWTYEQYF
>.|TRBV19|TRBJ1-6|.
TGTGCCCCTTTGCCGGGGCTCGGTTCACCCCTCCACTTT
CAPLPGLGSPLHF
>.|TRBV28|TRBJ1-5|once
TGTGCCAGCAGGGATAACAGGGATTGGGGTGATCAGCCCCAGCATTTT
CASRDNRDWGDQPQHF
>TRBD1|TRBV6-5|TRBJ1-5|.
TGTGCCAGCAGACCGACAGGGGGCAGGGGTCAGCCCCAGCATTTT
CASRPTGGRGQPQHF
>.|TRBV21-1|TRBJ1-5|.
TGTGCCAGCTTTTATGGAACAGGGGGCAATCAGCCCCAGCATTTT
CASFYGTGGNQPQHF
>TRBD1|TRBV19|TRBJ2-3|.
TGTGCCAGTAGTATCCCATCCGACAGGGAATACACAGATACGCAGTATTTT
CASSIPSDREYTDTQYF
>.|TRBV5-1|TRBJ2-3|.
TGCGCCAGCAGCTTGGTACAAGGCACAGATACGCAGTATTTT
CASSLVQGTDTQYF
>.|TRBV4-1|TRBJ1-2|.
TGCGCCAGCTCATTCGGGGAGGGTCCCTATGGCTACACCTTC
CASSFGEGPYGYTF
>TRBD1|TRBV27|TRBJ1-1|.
TGTGCCAGCAGTTTTTATCCGGACAGGGGGAACACTGAAGCTTTCTTT
CASSFYPDRGNTEAFF
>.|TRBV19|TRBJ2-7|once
TGTGCCAGTAGGGGTTACGACAGGTACAGACACGAGCAGTACTTC
CASRGYDRYRHEQYF
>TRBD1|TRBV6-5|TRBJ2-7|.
TGTGCCAGCAGGGATATCGGGACAGCCAACGAGCAGTACTTC
CASRDIGTANEQYF
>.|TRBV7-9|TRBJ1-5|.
TGTGCCAGCAGCTATCAGTGGCAGCCCCAGCATTTT
CASSYQWQPQHF
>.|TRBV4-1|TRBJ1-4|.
TGCGCCAGCAGCCAAGTAAGATCAGGCAGTAATGAAAAACTGTTTTTT
CASSQVRSGSNEKLFF
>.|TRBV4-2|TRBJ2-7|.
TGTGCCAGCAGCCAAGATCCGGAGGGACACTACGAGCAGTACTTC
CASSQDPEGHYEQYF
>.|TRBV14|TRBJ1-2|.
TGTGCCAGCAGCCAAGAACTGTTACTTCTTGGCTACACCTTC
CASSQELLLLGYTF
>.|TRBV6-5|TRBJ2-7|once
TGTGCCAGCATGACCAGGGAGGAGAAGCAGTACTTC
CASMTREEKQYF
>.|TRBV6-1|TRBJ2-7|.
TGTGCCAGCAGTGAAGGGGCAAACTCCTACGAGCAGTACTTC
CASSEGANSYEQYF
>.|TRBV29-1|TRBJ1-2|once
TGCAGCGTTGAAAGAGGGGGGTCCTACGATGGCTACACCTTC
CSVERGGSYDGYTF
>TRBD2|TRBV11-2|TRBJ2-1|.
TGTGCCAGCAGCTTGGTAGCGGGGGGGCGGAACAATGAGCAGTTCTTC
CASSLVAGGRNNEQFF
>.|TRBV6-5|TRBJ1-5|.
TGTGCCAGCAGTAGTGCACCGAAATATCAGCCCCAGCATTTT
CASSSAPKYQPQHF
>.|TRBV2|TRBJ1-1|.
TGTGCCAGCTCCGTCACTGAAGCTTTCTTT
CASSVTEAFF
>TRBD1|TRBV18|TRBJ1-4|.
TGTGCCAGCTCCCCTAGGGACAGCCAGGCAACTAATGAAAAACTGTTTTTT
CASSPRDSQATNEKLFF
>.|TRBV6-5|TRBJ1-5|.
TGTGCCAGCAGGTCAAGGGGGGAGATTCAGCCCCAGCATTTT
CASRSRGEIQPQHF
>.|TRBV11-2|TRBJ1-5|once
TGTGCCAGCAGCATCGGGACGGATCAGCCCCAGCATTTT
CASSIGTDQPQHF
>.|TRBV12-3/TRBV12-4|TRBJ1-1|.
TGTGCCAGCAGTTGGGCCGAGGGAACTGAAGCTTTCTTT
CASSWAEGTEAFF
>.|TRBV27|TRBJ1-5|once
TGTGCCAGCAGTTCAGAACAGCGGCAGCCCCAGCATTTT
CASSSEQRQPQHF
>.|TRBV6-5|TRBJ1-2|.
TGTGCCAGCAGTTACTCACACTATGGCTACACCTTC
CASSYSHYGYTF
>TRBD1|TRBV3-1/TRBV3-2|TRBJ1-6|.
TGTGCCAGCACCCGCGGACTAATAGGGGACAGGGGAAACAATTCACCCCTCCACTTT
CASTRGLIGDRGNNSPLHF
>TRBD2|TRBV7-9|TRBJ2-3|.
TGTGCCAGCAGCTTAAGCGGGGGGGCGCCAGATACGCAGTATTTT
CASSLSGGAPDTQYF
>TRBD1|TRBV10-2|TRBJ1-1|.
TGCGCCAGCAGCGACAGGGGGAACACTGAAGCTTTCTTT
CASSDRGNTEAFF
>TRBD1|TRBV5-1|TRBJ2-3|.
TGCGCCAGCAGCGCGGGACAGGGGTCAGATACGCAGTATTTT
CASSAGQGSDTQYF
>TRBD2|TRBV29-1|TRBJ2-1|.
TGCAGCGTTGCGCCTAGCGGAACCTACAATGAGCAGTTCTTC
CSVAPSGTYNEQFF
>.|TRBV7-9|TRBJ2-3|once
TGTGCCAGCAGCTTAAGGACAGACACAGATACGCAGTATTTT
CASSLRTDTDTQYF
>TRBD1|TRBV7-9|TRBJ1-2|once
TGTGCCAGCAGGAGCCAAGGAACAGGGGGTGATGGCTATGGCTACACCTTC
CASRSQGTGGDGYGYTF
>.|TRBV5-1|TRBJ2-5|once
TGCGCCAGCAGATGGGAGGGGGCAACAGGGGAGACCCAGTACTTC
CASRWEGATGETQYF
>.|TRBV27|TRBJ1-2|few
TGTGCCAGCAGGTCATCTCAGGATAGCTTAAACTATGGCTACACCTTC
CASRSSQDSLNYGYTF
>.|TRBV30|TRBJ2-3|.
TGTGCCTGGAGTTCGCTAGGCGATCCCACAGATACGCAGTATTTT
CAWSSLGDPTDTQYF
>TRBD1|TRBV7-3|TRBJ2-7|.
TGTGCCAGCAGCTTAGACAGGGGGTACACCTACGAGCAGTACTTC
CASSLDRGYTYEQYF
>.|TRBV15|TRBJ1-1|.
TGTGCCACCAGCAGAGATCTGATGGGGCAGCGCGCTGAAGCTTTCTTT
CATSRDLMGQRAEAFF
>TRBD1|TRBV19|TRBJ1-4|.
TGTGCCAGTAGATCGGGACAGGGGAGGATTAATGAAAAACTGTTTTTT
CASRSGQGRINEKLFF
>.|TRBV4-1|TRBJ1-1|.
TGCGCCAGCAGCCAAACGGGAGGGGATAGGGGCACTGAAGCTTTCTTT
CASSQTGGDRGTEAFF
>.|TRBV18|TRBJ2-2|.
TGTGCCAGCTCACCACGCCTCAGGGTGGGTAACACCGGGGAGCTGTTTTTT
CASSPRLRVGNTGELFF
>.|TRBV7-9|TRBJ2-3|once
TGTGCCAGCAGCCACTGGGCCAGAGAGAGAGATACGCAGTATTTT
CASSHWARERDTQYF
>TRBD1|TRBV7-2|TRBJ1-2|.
TGTGCCAGCAGCTTAGCGGGCGGAGGGGGCCGCCATGGCTACACCTTC
CASSLAGGGGRHGYTF
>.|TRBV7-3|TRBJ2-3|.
TGTGCCAGCAGCCCCTATACAGGGCGTACGCAGTATTTT
CASSPYTGRTQYF